A single T cell receptor beta chain is shown here with its context. This specimen belongs to a study of cytomegalovirus exposure and HLA in healthy donors. Study context: Some 91 million unique TCRs from HLA-typed donors were held in an early release of data.

J gave up 5 bases and V 5 bases, and 6 bases lay outside the gene matches. The CDR3 is 16 amino acids. The germline V gene encodes CDR1 SGHTA and CDR2 FQGTGA. The PCR contained 60 Vbeta and 13 Jbeta primers. The method was immunoSEQ multiplex PCR; TCRdb's version includes in-frame clones alone and lacks a portion of them. The repertoire holds roughly 150,000 clones, nearly 80% seen once, with 14% in the top ten. V usage is TRBV7-3 and J usage is TRBJ1-6; 10 bases agree with TRBD1. The sequencing input was PBMCs. The sequence came from a woman in her thirties or forties in good health and CMV-seronegative. Written as DNA, the CDR3 is TGTGCCAGCAGCCTCGACAGGGGGCGAAATAATTCACCCCTCCACTTT. The encoded protein is CASSLDRGRNNSPLHF.